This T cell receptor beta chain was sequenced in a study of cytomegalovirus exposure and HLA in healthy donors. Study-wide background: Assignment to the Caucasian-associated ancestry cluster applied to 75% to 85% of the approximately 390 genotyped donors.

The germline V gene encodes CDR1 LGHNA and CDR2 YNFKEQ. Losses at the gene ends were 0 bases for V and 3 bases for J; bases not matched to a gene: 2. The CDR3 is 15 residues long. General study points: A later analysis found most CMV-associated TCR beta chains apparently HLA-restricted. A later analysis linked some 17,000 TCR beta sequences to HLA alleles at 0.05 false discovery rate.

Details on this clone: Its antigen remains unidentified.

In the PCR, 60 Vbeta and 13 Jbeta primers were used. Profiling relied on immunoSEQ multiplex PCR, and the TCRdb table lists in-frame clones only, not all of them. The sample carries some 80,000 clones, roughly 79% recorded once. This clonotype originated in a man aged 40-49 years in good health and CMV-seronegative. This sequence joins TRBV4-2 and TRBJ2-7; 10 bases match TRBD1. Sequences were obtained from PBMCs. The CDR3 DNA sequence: TGTGCCAGCAGCCAAGAACGGACAGGGGGCTACGAGCAGTACTTC. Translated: CASSQERTGGYEQYF.